These T cell receptor beta chains were read from a single sample in a study of regulatory T cells in long-lasting Graves disease. A single record per CDR3 protein comes from TCRdb applying MiXCR to the multiplex PCR reads. The sample yields hundreds of thousands of distinct CDR3 sequences, around 17% seen once. The same sample was also studied in work on T cells in Graves' hyperthyroidism and ophthalmopathy.

The sequences come from peripheral blood mononuclear cells (PBMCs), collected at new diagnosis, from a patient treated with antithyroid drugs. The receptor set was obtained from a man aged 40-49 years with Graves disease. Each CDR3 is given with its conserved first and last residue. The order of the fields is clone size, J gene, D gene, V gene, CDR3 protein, CDR3 DNA. A D gene is named only where the DNA matches it firmly. Expanded clones get a size class; other rows say once, few or many, or leave the size out.

size: many; J: TRBJ2-5; D: TRBD1; V: TRBV5-5; CDR3: CASFSMLRGRETQYF; DNA: TGTGCCAGCTTCTCAATGCTCAGGGGGCGAGAGACCCAGTACTTC
size: many; J: TRBJ2-5; D: NA; V: TRBV9; CDR3: CASSRAGGLEETQYF; DNA: TGTGCCAGCAGCAGAGCAGGGGGGTTAGAAGAGACCCAGTACTTC
size: few; J: TRBJ2-7; D: TRBD2; V: TRBV20-1; CDR3: CSAGKGGGSYEQYF; DNA: TGCAGTGCGGGAAAAGGCGGGGGGTCCTACGAGCAGTACTTC
size: many; J: TRBJ1-4; D: NA; V: TRBV29-1; CDR3: CSVEHGEKLFF; DNA: TGCAGCGTTGAACATGGAGAAAAACTGTTTTTT
size: many; J: TRBJ1-1; D: NA; V: TRBV2; CDR3: CASRSDGRRTEAFF; DNA: TGTGCCAGCAGGAGTGATGGGCGCAGAACTGAAGCTTTCTTT
size: NA; J: TRBJ2-5; D: TRBD1; V: TRBV7-9; CDR3: CASRNPPGQMQETQYF; DNA: TGTGCCAGCAGAAATCCCCCGGGACAGATGCAAGAGACCCAGTACTTC
size: NA; J: TRBJ2-1; D: NA; V: TRBV16; CDR3: CASSQSSLNEQFF; DNA: TGTGCCAGCAGCCAATCCTCCCTCAATGAGCAGTTCTTC
size: NA; J: TRBJ1-2; D: TRBD1; V: TRBV3-1; CDR3: CASSRGQGVTGYTF; DNA: TGTGCCAGCAGCCGAGGACAGGGTGTGACTGGCTACACCTTC
size: many; J: TRBJ2-7; D: TRBD1; V: TRBV9; CDR3: CASSANPGQGYEQYF; DNA: TGTGCCAGCAGCGCCAACCCGGGACAGGGGTACGAGCAGTACTTC
size: many; J: TRBJ2-1; D: TRBD2; V: TRBV12-3/TRBV12-4; CDR3: CASSFSSGLAQAQFF; DNA: TGTGCCAGCAGTTTTTCTAGCGGGTTGGCCCAGGCGCAGTTCTTC
size: NA; J: TRBJ1-5; D: NA; V: TRBV19; CDR3: CASSRERGSFVDQPQHF; DNA: TGTGCCAGTAGTCGGGAGAGGGGCAGTTTCGTCGATCAGCCCCAGCATTTT
size: few; J: TRBJ2-1; D: NA; V: TRBV3-1; CDR3: CASSQFGGPENEQFF; DNA: TGTGCCAGCAGCCAATTCGGCGGCCCCGAGAATGAGCAGTTCTTC
size: many; J: TRBJ2-3; D: TRBD2; V: TRBV19; CDR3: CASQLAAADTQYF; DNA: TGTGCCAGCCAACTAGCGGCGGCAGATACGCAGTATTTT
size: NA; J: TRBJ2-3; D: TRBD1; V: TRBV10-3; CDR3: CAIGTGREDTQYF; DNA: TGTGCCATCGGGACAGGGCGGGAGGATACGCAGTATTTT
size: many; J: TRBJ2-7; D: TRBD2; V: TRBV28; CDR3: CASGTGTTRYEQYF; DNA: TGTGCCAGCGGGACCGGGACTACGAGATACGAGCAGTACTTC
size: many; J: TRBJ2-1; D: TRBD1; V: TRBV7-2; CDR3: CASSQGQGNEQFF; DNA: TGTGCCAGCAGCCAGGGACAGGGTAATGAGCAGTTCTTC
size: few; J: TRBJ1-5; D: NA; V: TRBV6-4; CDR3: CASGRSVGRDDQPQHF; DNA: TGTGCCAGCGGGCGAAGCGTGGGAAGGGATGATCAGCCCCAGCATTTT
size: many; J: TRBJ2-7; D: NA; V: TRBV18; CDR3: CASSPAKGEQYF; DNA: TGTGCCAGCTCACCAGCGAAAGGCGAGCAGTACTTC
size: NA; J: TRBJ1-1; D: NA; V: TRBV2; CDR3: CASSNILAFF; DNA: TGTGCCAGCAGTAACATACTGGCTTTCTTT
size: many; J: TRBJ2-1; D: TRBD1; V: TRBV10-3; CDR3: CAISGDRGSYNEQFF; DNA: TGTGCCATCAGTGGGGACAGGGGCTCCTACAATGAGCAGTTCTTC
size: NA; J: TRBJ2-1; D: NA; V: TRBV30; CDR3: CAWSVQWNEQFF; DNA: TGTGCCTGGAGTGTACAGTGGAATGAGCAGTTCTTC
size: many; J: TRBJ2-7; D: NA; V: TRBV7-9; CDR3: CASSPRGELAYEQYF; DNA: TGTGCCAGCAGCCCCCGTGGGGAGCTGGCCTACGAGCAGTACTTC
size: many; J: TRBJ2-3; D: TRBD1; V: TRBV11-1; CDR3: CASSRDRLGGDTQYF; DNA: TGTGCCAGCAGCCGGGACAGACTTGGGGGAGATACGCAGTATTTT
size: many; J: TRBJ1-1; D: NA; V: TRBV6-2/TRBV6-3; CDR3: CASSYIRGTEAFF; DNA: TGTGCCAGCAGTTACATTCGGGGAACTGAAGCTTTCTTT
size: many; J: TRBJ1-1; D: NA; V: TRBV3-1; CDR3: CASSQKSGGQNTEAFF; DNA: TGTGCCAGCAGCCAAAAGTCTGGGGGCCAAAACACTGAAGCTTTCTTT
size: NA; J: TRBJ2-5; D: TRBD2; V: TRBV4-2; CDR3: CASSRTSGGPMQETQYF; DNA: TGTGCCAGCAGCCGGACTAGCGGGGGCCCCATGCAAGAGACCCAGTACTTC
size: few; J: TRBJ2-5; D: NA; V: TRBV10-3; CDR3: CAVMSGLEETQYF; DNA: TGTGCCGTCATGTCGGGGTTAGAAGAGACCCAGTACTTC
size: many; J: TRBJ2-5; D: TRBD1; V: TRBV30; CDR3: CAFSQGEIQETQYF; DNA: TGTGCCTTCTCCCAGGGGGAGATACAAGAGACCCAGTACTTC
size: NA; J: TRBJ1-3; D: NA; V: TRBV20-1; CDR3: CSARDPGGFGNTIYF; DNA: TGCAGTGCTAGAGATCCGGGAGGGTTTGGAAACACCATATATTTT
size: NA; J: TRBJ1-5; D: TRBD1; V: TRBV28; CDR3: CASSETGRGNQPQHF; DNA: TGTGCCAGCAGTGAGACAGGGAGGGGAAATCAGCCCCAGCATTTT
size: many; J: TRBJ2-5; D: NA; V: TRBV27; CDR3: CASSPHARSVRVQYF; DNA: TGTGCCAGCAGTCCACATGCCCGTTCCGTCAGGGTCCAGTACTTC
size: NA; J: TRBJ1-4; D: TRBD1; V: TRBV5-1; CDR3: CASSTRQGEKLFF; DNA: TGCGCCAGCAGCACCCGACAGGGAGAAAAACTGTTTTTT
size: NA; J: TRBJ2-2; D: TRBD1; V: TRBV4-1; CDR3: CASSPRTGLTGELFF; DNA: TGCGCCAGCAGCCCGCGGACAGGGCTCACCGGGGAGCTGTTTTTT
size: many; J: TRBJ1-2; D: NA; V: TRBV12-3/TRBV12-4; CDR3: CASSPPQGGGAYGYTF; DNA: TGTGCCAGCAGTCCACCCCAGGGAGGTGGCGCCTATGGCTACACCTTC
size: many; J: TRBJ2-3; D: TRBD2; V: TRBV3-1; CDR3: CASSRDLGLAGGTSTDTQYF; DNA: TGTGCCAGCAGCCGAGATTTGGGACTAGCGGGGGGCACTAGCACAGATACGCAGTATTTT
size: NA; J: TRBJ2-6; D: NA; V: TRBV18; CDR3: CASSPIRLDNSGANVLTF; DNA: TGTGCCAGCTCACCAATACGCCTGGACAACTCTGGGGCCAACGTCCTGACTTTC
size: many; J: TRBJ2-3; D: NA; V: TRBV5-1; CDR3: CASSFTAQSNAPQYF; DNA: TGCGCCAGCAGCTTCACAGCCCAATCCAACGCGCCACAGTATTTT
size: few; J: TRBJ2-6; D: NA; V: TRBV7-3; CDR3: CASSRGAGANVLTF; DNA: TGTGCCAGCAGCCGGGGAGCGGGGGCCAACGTCCTGACTTTC
size: many; J: TRBJ2-7; D: NA; V: TRBV28; CDR3: CASSLSGRNYEQYF; DNA: TGTGCCAGCAGTCTCTCGGGACGGAATTACGAGCAGTACTTC
size: NA; J: TRBJ2-7; D: TRBD1; V: TRBV30; CDR3: CAWRAGGSYEQYF; DNA: TGTGCCTGGAGGGCAGGGGGCTCCTACGAGCAGTACTTC
size: many; J: TRBJ1-1; D: TRBD1; V: TRBV29-1; CDR3: CSVEGTGASWGEAFF; DNA: TGCAGCGTTGAAGGGACAGGGGCCTCCTGGGGTGAAGCTTTCTTT
size: many; J: TRBJ2-1; D: NA; V: TRBV7-3; CDR3: CASSLRGARGEQFF; DNA: TGTGCCAGCAGCTTAAGAGGGGCTCGTGGTGAGCAGTTCTTC
size: many; J: TRBJ1-5; D: TRBD1; V: TRBV2; CDR3: CASTKDRGLKIGNQPQHF; DNA: TGTGCCAGCACCAAGGACAGGGGGCTGAAGATTGGCAATCAGCCCCAGCATTTT
size: many; J: TRBJ2-3; D: NA; V: TRBV7-2; CDR3: CASSRLDTDTQYF; DNA: TGTGCCAGCAGCCGACTAGACACAGATACGCAGTATTTT
size: many; J: TRBJ1-2; D: TRBD1; V: TRBV6-1; CDR3: CASREQGAGGYTF; DNA: TGTGCCAGCAGGGAACAGGGGGCAGGTGGCTACACCTTC
size: few; J: TRBJ2-4; D: NA; V: TRBV3-1; CDR3: CASSQEVGAGDQDIQYF; DNA: TGTGCCAGCAGCCAGGAGGTGGGCGCAGGCGACCAGGACATTCAGTACTTC
size: NA; J: TRBJ1-2; D: NA; V: TRBV5-5; CDR3: CASRPTWGYGYTF; DNA: TGTGCCAGCAGGCCTACATGGGGCTATGGCTACACCTTC
size: many; J: TRBJ1-1; D: NA; V: TRBV12-3/TRBV12-4; CDR3: CATKNTITEAFF; DNA: TGTGCCACCAAAAACACGATCACTGAAGCTTTCTTT
size: many; J: TRBJ2-3; D: TRBD1; V: TRBV18; CDR3: CASSPRQGARDTQYF; DNA: TGTGCCAGCTCACCGAGACAGGGGGCGAGAGATACGCAGTATTTT
size: NA; J: TRBJ1-4; D: TRBD1; V: TRBV9; CDR3: CASSVTGTGGEKLFF; DNA: TGTGCCAGCAGCGTCACCGGGACAGGGGGTGAAAAACTGTTTTTT
size: few; J: TRBJ2-3; D: TRBD1; V: TRBV20-1; CDR3: CSASPGQGTDTQYF; DNA: TGCAGTGCTAGCCCGGGACAGGGTACAGATACGCAGTATTTT
size: NA; J: TRBJ2-1; D: NA; V: TRBV20-1; CDR3: CSATQLPPPQGYEYNEQFF; DNA: TGCAGTGCTACCCAACTCCCCCCCCCACAGGGCTACGAATACAATGAGCAGTTCTTC
size: many; J: TRBJ1-3; D: NA; V: TRBV3-1; CDR3: CASSQGVVNTIYF; DNA: TGTGCCAGCAGCCAAGGGGTAGTAAACACCATATATTTT
size: many; J: TRBJ1-5; D: NA; V: TRBV12-3/TRBV12-4; CDR3: CASSLSRPDQPQHF; DNA: TGTGCCAGCAGCCTATCGCGCCCGGATCAGCCCCAGCATTTT
size: many; J: TRBJ2-7; D: NA; V: TRBV28; CDR3: CASRAGQWMGEQYF; DNA: TGTGCCAGCAGGGCAGGACAATGGATGGGGGAGCAGTACTTC